These 3 T cell receptor beta chains were sequenced from one sample in a study of blood T cell repertoires in COVID-19. Profiled with immunoSEQ multiplex PCR; TCRdb holds only in-frame clones, not every one. The table has 200,000 to 300,000 clones, over 90% seen once. What was sequenced was peripheral blood. Every receptor here comes from a man aged 25-40 years with COVID-19, enrolled during active disease.

The CDR3 protein is CASSERSGEQFF. CDR3 DNA sequence: TGTGCCAGTAGTGAGAGGTCCGGGGAGCAGTTCTTC. The genes are TRBV19 and TRBJ2-1; the D is unclear. Trimming removed 5 bases at V and 10 bases at J, with 12 bases between. This CDR3 spans 12 amino acids. The germline CDR1 and CDR2 sequences are LNHDA and SQIVND (reference sequence).

The V gene is TRBV3-1 (or the pseudogene TRBV3-2), the J gene TRBJ1-5, with TRBD1 as a possible D gene (5 bases). This CDR3 is built from 13 residues. V was clipped by 0 bases and J by 7 bases, with 7 bases between them. Germline V lookup: CDR1 LGHDT, CDR2 YNNKEL (reference sequence). CDR3 in amino acids: CASSQDTGQPQHF. For the CDR3, the DNA is TGTGCCAGCAGCCAAGATACAGGCCAGCCCCAGCATTTT.

The chain uses TRBV2 and TRBJ1-5; D gene unclear. Germline V gene data show CDR1 as SNHLY and CDR2 as FYNNEI. The CDR3 totals 13 residues. V lost 6 bases and J lost 1, with 7 bases in between. The chain's CDR3 is CASSFYSNQPQHF. CDR3 in DNA: TGTGCCAGCAGCTTCTACAGCAATCAGCCCCAGCATTTT.